Listed here are 25 T cell receptor beta chains from one sample, sequenced in a study of identical twins. TCRdb called the 5' RACE reads again in MiXCR, with one record for every CDR3 protein. The profile covers 1.5 million to 2 million distinct CDR3 sequences, with less than 40% appearing a single time and less than 0.35% taken by the ten largest. Source material: cord blood. The receptors stem from a newborn girl in good health.

The J gene is TRBJ1-5, the V gene TRBV5-1; D gene uncertain. This CDR3 is built from 13 residues. The ends were cut back, 2 bases at V and 5 bases at J, with 8 bases in the middle. Looked up from germline, CDR1 is SGHRS and CDR2 is YFSETQ. In DNA form, the CDR3 reads TGCGCCAGCAGCTTCAACGGCTATCAGCCCCAGCATTTT. It is translated as CASSFNGYQPQHF.

V is TRBV6-6 and J is TRBJ2-1, with D possibly matching TRBD1 (5 bases). The CDR3 consists of 11 residues. The germline gives CDR1 MNHNY, CDR2 SVGAGI (reference sequence). Trimming cost V 10 bases and J 10 bases, with 14 bases left between them. CDR3 protein: CATFNNREQFF. CDR3 DNA: TGTGCCACCTTCAATAACAGGGAGCAGTTCTTC.

This clonotype was detected a few times. The rearrangement uses TRBV4-1 and TRBJ1-1; D perhaps matches TRBD1 (5 bases). CDR1 is MGHRA, CDR2 YSYEKL, per germline. This CDR3 has 17 residues. V was cut by 0 bases and J by 1 base, with 15 bases left in between. The CDR3 spells CASSQEVRYGQNTEAFF. The CDR3 bases are TGCGCCAGCAGCCAAGAGGTCCGGTATGGACAGAACACTGAAGCTTTCTTT.

The sample holds a few counts of this clonotype. CDR3 amino acids: CASRPTGENEKLFF. CDR3 nucleotide sequence: TGTGCCAGCAGACCCACAGGGGAGAATGAAAAACTGTTTTTT. The genes are TRBV6-1 and TRBJ1-4, with 7 nucleotides matching TRBD1. This CDR3 is built from 14 residues. Trimming at V came to 6 bases and at J to 5 bases, leaving 6 bases not matched to a gene. Germline CDR1 is MNHNS and CDR2 is SASEGT.

The chain carries TRBV4-2 and TRBJ1-4; D is ambiguous. This CDR3 region has 22 residues. Germline V CDR1 and CDR2: LGHNA, YNFKEQ. Deletions cut 0 bases from V and 4 bases from J, with 30 bases between. CDR3: CASSQDSSPGPSAVENNEKLFF. Here the CDR3 DNA reads TGTGCCAGCAGCCAAGACTCTTCTCCCGGCCCCTCTGCCGTCGAGAATAATGAAAAACTGTTTTTT.

This clonotype was seen only once. The chain carries TRBV5-1 and TRBJ1-4, with D unresolved. The CDR3 sequence is 14 residues long. V dropped 4 bases and J dropped 4 bases, with 11 bases sitting between them. Germline V gene lookup returns CDR1 SGHRS and CDR2 YFSETQ. The CDR3, as DNA: TGCGCCAGCAGCCCAAACGCTTTTAATGAAAAACTGTTTTTT. This gives the protein CASSPNAFNEKLFF.

The rearrangement links TRBV4-1 to TRBJ1-2, with D hard to call. The CDR3 is 13 residues long. The V gene lost 3 bases and the J gene lost 6 bases, with 11 bases spanning the gap. Germline V gives CDR1 MGHRA, CDR2 YSYEKL. As DNA, the CDR3 is TGCGCCAGCAGCCAGAGAGTCTTGGATGGCTACACCTTC. It translates to CASSQRVLDGYTF.

This clonotype was observed a single time. V is TRBV6-5 and J is TRBJ2-7; 8 bases fit TRBD2. The CDR3 is 15 amino acids. The ends lost 2 bases at V and 7 bases at J; junction bases unmatched: 10. Germline V gene data show CDR1 as MNHEY and CDR2 as SVGAGI. CDR3: CASSYVSGRMNEQYF. The DNA for the CDR3 is TGTGCCAGCAGTTACGTGAGCGGGAGAATGAATGAGCAGTACTTC.

This clonotype was observed a single time. V gene TRBV19 combines with J gene TRBJ1-2, with D unresolved. The germline V gene encodes CDR1 LNHDA and CDR2 SQIVND (reference sequence). Deletions cut 5 bases from V and 6 bases from J, with 16 bases between. This CDR3 has 14 residues. The CDR3 protein is CASSPFTGADGYTF. Written as DNA, the CDR3 is TGTGCCAGTAGTCCCTTTACGGGTGCAGATGGCTACACCTTC.

This clonotype was counted a few times. The genes are TRBV20-1 and TRBJ2-3; D call uncertain. From germline, CDR1 is DFQATT and CDR2 SNEGSKA (reference sequence). This CDR3 spans 11 amino acids. The germline V and J ends were trimmed by 8 bases and 3 bases, with 9 bases remaining between them. The CDR3 here is CSPARTDTQYF. The CDR3, as DNA: TGCAGTCCCGCGCGTACAGATACGCAGTATTTT.

The rearrangement joins TRBV3-1 to TRBJ2-5, with D tentatively TRBD2 (6 bases). This CDR3 has 18 amino acids. Germline CDR1 is LGHDT and CDR2 is YNNKEL (reference sequence). Trimming cost V 1 base and J 11 bases, with 29 bases left between them. The CDR3 region is CASSQVRPGLSSYNEQYF. For the CDR3, the DNA is TGTGCCAGCAGCCAAGTCCGACCGGGACTCTCATCCTACAATGAGCAGTACTTC.

This rearrangement joins TRBV4-1 to TRBJ1-4, with 8 positions matching TRBD1. V lost 4 bases, J lost 6 bases, and 7 bases stayed unmatched. The CDR3 length is 15 residues. Germline CDR1 and CDR2: MGHRA and YSYEKL. In DNA, the CDR3 is TGCGCCAGCAGCCCTCAGGGGGCGGTGGATGAAAAACTGTTTTTT. Its translation is CASSPQGAVDEKLFF.

V gene TRBV20-1 combines with J gene TRBJ1-1; TRBD1 is a possible D gene (5 bases). Germline CDR1 and CDR2: DFQATT and SNEGSKA (reference sequence). The CDR3 is made up of 14 amino acids. Trimming cost V 6 bases and J 1 base, with 15 bases left between them. CDR3 residues: CSADPRVRNTEAFF. For the CDR3, the DNA is TGCAGTGCCGACCCCAGGGTGAGGAACACTGAAGCTTTCTTT.

In its sample, this clonotype was seen a few times. V usage is TRBV20-1 and J usage is TRBJ1-6; unclear D gene. The CDR3 length is 10 residues. The V gene's germline CDR1 is DFQATT and CDR2 SNEGSKA (reference sequence). Trimming left V 8 bases short and J 7 bases short, with 6 bases between. The CDR3 spells CSPQNSPLHF. CDR3 in DNA: TGCAGTCCCCAAAATTCACCCCTCCACTTT.

This clonotype occurred many times. This sequence joins TRBV6-6 and TRBJ2-5; D is unresolved. V was trimmed by 8 bases and J by 2 bases, leaving 12 bases between them. The CDR3 spans 13 residues. Germline values: CDR1 MNHNY, CDR2 SVGAGI (reference sequence). The CDR3 DNA reads as TGTGCCAGCTGCCCAAACACACAAGAGACCCAGTACTTC. Translating it yields CASCPNTQETQYF.

A few counts support this clonotype. The chain recombines TRBV3-1 with TRBJ1-2; D perhaps matches TRBD1 (6 bases). V gave up 0 bases and J gave up 5 bases, with 19 bases separating them. The germline V gene encodes CDR1 LGHDT and CDR2 YNNKEL (reference sequence). CDR3 size: 17 residues. The CDR3 here is CASSQDGLRDNKYGYTF. The CDR3 region has the DNA TGTGCCAGCAGCCAAGACGGATTGAGGGACAACAAATATGGCTACACCTTC.

This clonotype turned up a few times. V is TRBV27 and J is TRBJ2-3, with TRBD2 matching over 11 bases. From germline, CDR1 is MNHEY and CDR2 SMNVEV (reference sequence). The CDR3 is made up of 17 amino acids. V shed 6 bases, J shed 2 bases, and the junction held 10 bases outside the gene matches. This chain's CDR3 is CASSDEGLADLTDTQYF. The DNA of the CDR3 is TGTGCCAGCAGCGACGAGGGACTAGCGGACCTCACAGATACGCAGTATTTT.

The table lists this clonotype with many counts. The V and J genes are TRBV5-1 and TRBJ2-3; D tentatively reads TRBD1 or TRBD2 (5 bases each). CDR1 and CDR2 (germline): SGHRS, YFSETQ. Trimming removed 0 bases from V and 5 bases from J, with 7 bases in between. The CDR3 is 13 residues long. As DNA, the CDR3 is TGCGCCAGCAGCTTGGTGGGGGAAGATACGCAGTATTTT. It translates to CASSLVGEDTQYF.

The rearrangement uses TRBV20-1 and TRBJ1-4; perhaps TRBD1 as D (5 bases). V dropped 3 bases and J dropped 8 bases, with 10 bases sitting between them. In germline, CDR1 is DFQATT, CDR2 SNEGSKA (reference sequence). The CDR3 has 12 amino acids. Here the CDR3 reads CSASTKGEKLFF. CDR3 DNA sequence: TGCAGTGCTAGCACGAAGGGGGAAAAACTGTTTTTT.

Regarding this clonotype: This may stem from a read error, because a much larger clone lies one nucleotide away. This rearrangement joins TRBV4-2 to TRBJ2-4; a weak D match, TRBD2 (6 bases). CDR3 length: 14 residues. The V gene's germline CDR1 is LGHNA and CDR2 YNFKEQ. The CDR3, as DNA: TGTGCCAGCAGCCAAGCGGGAGTCCAAAACATTCAGGACTTC. As protein: CASSQAGVQNIQDF.

There are a few counts of this clonotype. V usage is TRBV20-1 and J usage is TRBJ1-5; TRBD1 matches 8 bases. This CDR3 has 15 amino acids. V lost 4 bases to trimming and J lost 5 bases; unmatched junction nucleotides: 10. Germline CDR1 is DFQATT and CDR2 is SNEGSKA (reference sequence). CDR3 coding DNA: TGCAGTGCTACACCCGAGGACAGGGAGTATCAGCCCCAGCATTTT. It codes for CSATPEDREYQPQHF.

The V call is TRBV11-2, the J call TRBJ2-7, with 8 bases matching TRBD1. The germline gives CDR1 SGHAT, CDR2 FQNNGV. V was clipped by 3 bases and J by 7 bases; unmatched bases: 11. The CDR3 covers 15 residues. CDR3 coding DNA: TGTGCCAGCAGCTTCGGCGGGACAGGTGGTTTGGAGCAGTACTTC. This translates into CASSFGGTGGLEQYF. Based on the CDR3 plus reference TRBV11-2 and TRBJ2-7, the full variable domain is EAGVAQSPRYKIIEKRQSVAFWCNPISGHATLYWYQQILGQGPKLLIQFQNNGVVDDSQLPKDRFSAERLKGVDSTLKIQPAKLEDSAVYLCASSFGGTGGLEQYFGPGTRLTVT.

This chain connects TRBV7-9 to TRBJ2-1; 9 nucleotides match TRBD2. The length of the CDR3 is 15 residues. V dropped 1 base and J dropped 9; count of bases not matched to a gene: 7. Germline-derived CDR1 and CDR2 are SEHNR and FQNEAQ (reference sequence). The CDR3 here is CASSLVSGRSGEQFF. Here the CDR3 DNA reads TGTGCCAGCAGCTTAGTTAGCGGGAGATCGGGTGAGCAGTTCTTC.

This clonotype was seen a few times. The chain couples TRBV6-5 to TRBJ1-5, with a tentative D call TRBD1 (5 bases). This CDR3 region has 15 residues. The germline CDR1 and CDR2 sequences are MNHEY and SVGAGI. The V and J ends lost 0 bases and 6 bases respectively, with 12 bases between them. CDR3 region: CASSYSQGLGQPQHF. The CDR3 coding sequence is TGTGCCAGCAGTTACTCGCAGGGTCTGGGTCAGCCCCAGCATTTT.

This rearrangement joins TRBV12-3 or TRBV12-4 to TRBJ2-7, with D perhaps given as TRBD1 or TRBD2 (5 bases each). CDR3 size: 11 residues. The germline V and J ends were trimmed by 8 bases and 5 bases, with 10 bases remaining between them. CDR3 sequence: CASSGRDEQYF. In DNA, the CDR3 is TGTGCCAGCTCAGGGCGGGACGAGCAGTACTTC.